This T cell receptor (beta chain) was documented in a study of blood T cell repertoires in COVID-19. Study overall: Acute-phase and convalescent COVID-19 samples originated in the United States, Italy and Spain. T cells, B-cell-depleted T cells, or PBMCs provided the cDNA or gDNA that served as material.

By sample share, this clone is medium-sized. CDR1 and CDR2 from the germline V gene are SGHAT and FQNNGV. With V trimmed by 1 base and J by 4 bases, 6 bases remained unmatched. The CDR3 has 17 residues. Under the authors' procedure: By means of reference gene primer amplification, nucleated cell counts were estimated. TCRdb's copy holds only in-frame clones and misses some; the assay was immunoSEQ multiplex PCR. From that table come the V and J calls and clone size; the DNA was used to work out D and trimming. The sample yields roughly 8,100 clones, approximately 84% seen once. The specimen was peripheral blood. This receptor was taken from a human donor with active COVID-19. The donor label of this sample is uncertain. The chain has TRBV11-2 and TRBJ2-3, with 12 positions matching TRBD2. CDR3 residues: CASSLVGLAGRADTQYF. Written as DNA, the CDR3 is TGTGCCAGCAGCTTAGTTGGACTAGCGGGAAGGGCAGATACGCAGTATTTT.